This entry is about one T cell receptor (beta chain). This sample was taken from a study of blood T cell repertoires in COVID-19. Overall study context: The analysed material was cDNA or gDNA that came from T cells, B-cell-depleted T cells, or PBMCs.

Trimming took 7 bases from V and 3 from J, leaving 17 bases between them. CDR1 is MNHEY, CDR2 SVGAGI, per germline. This CDR3 has 15 amino acids. Here immunoSEQ multiplex PCR was the method, and the copy in TCRdb shows in-frame clones only, minus some. The sample has approximately 400,000 clones, 80% to 90% seen once. The chain carries TRBV6-5 and TRBJ2-3, with unresolved D. The clonotype originates from a young man who had recovered from COVID-19. Sequenced input: PBMCs or T cells enriched from blood (not recorded which). Written as DNA, the CDR3 is TGTGCCAGCACCCCGGGTCTTGTCTTGACAGATACGCAGTATTTT. Its protein is CASTPGLVLTDTQYF.